The 29 T cell receptor beta chains listed next were all sequenced from one sample in a study of blood T cell repertoires in COVID-19. Some clones are missing from TCRdb's copy, which holds only in-frame ones; the method was immunoSEQ multiplex PCR. The sample carries approximately 260,000 clones, 80% to 95% recorded once. The sequenced material came from PBMCs or T cells enriched from blood (not recorded which). The receptors come from a woman aged 18-29 years who had recovered from COVID-19.

V gene TRBV5-1 combines with J gene TRBJ2-7; possible D gene TRBD2, 5 bases. V was clipped by 4 bases and J by 0 bases, with 14 bases between them. CDR3 length: 15 residues. From germline, CDR1 is SGHRS and CDR2 YFSETQ. This chain's CDR3 is CASSEGLSSSYEQYF. CDR3 DNA sequence: TGCGCCAGCAGCGAAGGACTGTCCTCCTCCTACGAGCAGTACTTC.

The chain recombines TRBV4-3 with TRBJ1-5; a possible D gene is TRBD1 (5 bases). Between the trimmed V and J ends, which lost 2 bases and 7 bases, there was a span of 15 bases. The germline CDR1 and CDR2 sequences are LGHNA and YSLEER. The CDR3 sequence is 15 residues long. CDR3 DNA sequence: TGCGCCAGCAGCCAAAGCAGGGTTTCGGGCCAGCCCCAGCATTTT. It yields the protein CASSQSRVSGQPQHF.

This chain links TRBV6-6 with TRBJ2-7; D gene uncertain. Looked up from germline, CDR1 is MNHNY and CDR2 is SVGAGI (reference sequence). CDR3 size: 10 residues. V shed 10 bases and J shed 2 bases, with 6 bases lying between them. In nucleotides, the CDR3 is TGTGCCACAGTTACCTACGAGCAGTACTTC. Translation gives CATVTYEQYF.

The CDR3 region has the DNA TGCGCCAGCAGCTTGGTAGGGAGCTCCTACAATGAGCAGTTCTTC. It specifies CASSLVGSSYNEQFF. The chain joins TRBV5-1 to TRBJ2-1, with a possible D match to TRBD2 (5 bases). This CDR3 has 15 amino acids. Trimming cost V 0 bases and J 0 bases, with 7 bases left between them. The V gene's germline CDR1 is SGHRS and CDR2 YFSETQ.

The chain recombines TRBV29-1 with TRBJ2-3; 10 nucleotides match TRBD2. Germline values: CDR1 SQVTM, CDR2 ANQGSEA. With V trimmed by 6 bases and J by 6 bases, 12 bases remained unmatched. The CDR3 is 15 amino acids. CDR3 residues: CSVSGLAGGMDTQYF. CDR3 coding DNA: TGCAGCGTCTCGGGTTTAGCGGGAGGTATGGATACGCAGTATTTT.

This sequence joins TRBV6-5 and TRBJ2-1; 7 bases align to TRBD1. The V gene's germline CDR1 is MNHEY and CDR2 SVGAGI. V shed 1 base and J 5 bases; nucleotides not matched to a gene: 5. There are 15 residues in the CDR3. CDR3 residues: CASSYLGQLHNEQFF. The CDR3 nucleotides are TGTGCCAGCAGTTACTTGGGACAGCTACACAATGAGCAGTTCTTC.

The chain couples TRBV4-3 to TRBJ1-6, with D tentatively TRBD1 (6 bases). This CDR3 has 14 amino acids. V gave up 0 bases and J gave up 9 bases, with 9 bases separating them. Germline values: CDR1 LGHNA, CDR2 YSLEER. CDR3 region: CASSQELQGSPLHF. The CDR3 DNA reads TGCGCCAGCAGCCAAGAATTACAGGGTTCACCCCTCCACTTT.

CDR3 sequence: CASSQAGNPQPNQPQHF. CDR3 coding DNA: TGCGCCAGCAGCCAAGCAGGTAACCCCCAACCGAATCAGCCCCAGCATTTT. The rearrangement joins TRBV4-1 to TRBJ1-5; no clear D. Trimming left V 1 base short and J 4 bases short, with 17 bases between. Germline V gene data show CDR1 as MGHRA and CDR2 as YSYEKL. There are 17 residues in the CDR3.

The rearrangement links TRBV10-3 to TRBJ2-3; 7 bases align to TRBD1. Germline trimming cut 6 bases from V and 0 bases from J; bases unmatched to any gene: 9. Germline lookup yields CDR1 ENHRY and CDR2 SYGVKD. The CDR3 is made up of 16 amino acids. The CDR3 spells CAIRGTGDPSTDTQYF. CDR3 in DNA: TGTGCCATCAGGGGTACAGGGGACCCAAGCACAGATACGCAGTATTTT.

This chain uses TRBV19 with TRBJ2-5, with TRBD2 identical over 12 bases. The CDR3 loop spans 16 amino acids. With V trimmed by 6 bases and J by 5 bases, 10 bases remained unmatched. Germline V lookup: CDR1 LNHDA, CDR2 SQIVND (reference sequence). The CDR3 DNA sequence: TGTGCCAGTAGACCCTCTAGCGGGGGGGTTTTGGAGACCCAGTACTTC. Its translation is CASRPSSGGVLETQYF.

V gene TRBV11-2 combines with J gene TRBJ2-7; tentatively, D is TRBD2 (6 bases). V lost 6 bases to trimming and J lost 0 bases, with 15 bases between them. Germline CDR1 is SGHAT and CDR2 is FQNNGV. CDR3 length: 15 amino acids. The CDR3 DNA is TGTGCCAGCAGACGGCCGGGGGACGGCTCCTACGAGCAGTACTTC. Protein: CASRRPGDGSYEQYF.

The chain couples TRBV19 to TRBJ1-2; no reliable D call. The germline V and J ends were trimmed by 3 bases and 8 bases, with 16 bases remaining between them. Germline values: CDR1 LNHDA, CDR2 SQIVND (reference sequence). There are 14 residues in the CDR3. For the CDR3, the DNA is TGTGCCAGTAGTATGAGGACTCTCCCTGACGGCTACACCTTC. Its protein product is CASSMRTLPDGYTF.

This sequence joins TRBV19 and TRBJ2-1, with D unclear. Trimming removed 3 bases from V and 10 bases from J, with 13 bases in between. Germline V gene sequence: CDR1 LNHDA, CDR2 SQIVND (reference sequence). This CDR3 has 13 residues. The CDR3 region is CASSIQFLDEQFF. CDR3 bases: TGTGCCAGTAGTATTCAGTTTCTAGACGAGCAGTTCTTC. Supplemented by reference TRBV19 and TRBJ2-1, the full variable domain reads DGGITQSPKYLFRKEGQNVTLSCEQNLNHDAMYWYRQDPGQGLRLIYYSQIVNDFQKGDIAEGYSVSREKKESFPLTVTSAQKNPTAFYLCASSIQFLDEQFFGPGTRLTVL.

V gene TRBV5-8 combines with J gene TRBJ2-3; D gene unclear. There are 15 residues in the CDR3. Germline loops: CDR1 SGHTS, CDR2 YDEGEE. V was cut by 1 base and J by 0 bases, with 9 bases left in between. The CDR3 DNA reads as TGTGCCAGCAGCTTGCACTTAAGAAGCACAGATACGCAGTATTTT. It translates to CASSLHLRSTDTQYF.

The chain couples TRBV28 to TRBJ2-7; 11 nucleotides align to TRBD2. V lost 5 bases and J lost 4; bases outside the gene matches: 4. Germline CDR1 MDHEN, CDR2 SYDVKM. The CDR3 consists of 14 residues. CDR3 nucleotide sequence: TGTGCCAGCAGTAAGTTAGCGGGAGGGTACGAGCAGTACTTC. Translating it yields CASSKLAGGYEQYF.

The rearrangement joins TRBV13 to TRBJ1-1, with a weak D call TRBD1 (6 bases). Trimming shortened V by 3 bases and J by 2 bases, and 10 bases separated the two germline ends. CDR1 is PRHDT and CDR2 is FYEKMQ in the germline V gene (reference sequence). This CDR3 is built from 14 residues. CDR3 residues: CASSFGQPNTEAFF. CDR3 DNA sequence: TGTGCCAGCAGCTTCGGACAGCCTAACACTGAAGCTTTCTTT.

This chain joins TRBV7-3 and TRBJ2-1, with 7 nucleotides matching TRBD2. V lost 0 bases, J lost 8 bases, and 7 bases stayed unmatched. The CDR3 sequence is 15 residues long. Germline V gene sequence: CDR1 SGHTA, CDR2 FQGTGA. The CDR3 reads CASSLTGTNDHEQFF. The CDR3 bases are TGTGCCAGCAGCTTAACGGGGACTAATGATCATGAGCAGTTCTTC.

The chain couples TRBV5-4 to TRBJ2-7; possibly TRBD2 for D (5 bases). This CDR3 region has 13 residues. Germline assignment: CDR1 SGHNT and CDR2 YYREEE (reference sequence). V was shortened by 4 bases and J by 5 bases, with 13 bases between the two germline ends. The CDR3 bases are TGTGCCAGCAGCGTATCGGGAATCCACGAGCAGTACTTC. The encoded protein is CASSVSGIHEQYF.

The chain employs TRBV28 and TRBJ1-2; TRBD1 might be the D (6 bases). CDR3 length equals 14 residues. With 5 bases removed from V and 6 bases from J, the gap between germline ends came to 16 bases. CDR1 is MDHEN, CDR2 SYDVKM, per germline. The chain's CDR3 is CASSPPAGVNGYTF. The CDR3 DNA is TGTGCCAGCAGTCCTCCAGCAGGGGTGAATGGCTACACCTTC.

The CDR3 loop reads CASSAARREKLFF. In DNA form, the CDR3 reads TGTGCCAGCAGTGCAGCCCGGAGGGAAAAACTGTTTTTT. The chain carries TRBV12-3 or TRBV12-4 and TRBJ1-4; D is unclear. CDR3 length: 13 amino acids. Between the trimmed V and J ends, which lost 5 bases and 8 bases, there was a span of 12 bases.

This chain connects TRBV5-8 to TRBJ1-2; the match to TRBD1 covers 9 bases. The J segment lost 6 bases and the V segment lost 2 bases, leaving 8 bases of the junction unmatched. Germline values: CDR1 SGHTS, CDR2 YDEGEE. The CDR3 is 15 residues long. Here the CDR3 DNA reads TGTGCCAGCAGCTTACGACAGGGGGGGTCCCATGGCTACACCTTC. Protein: CASSLRQGGSHGYTF.

V is TRBV11-2 and J is TRBJ2-5, with D perhaps TRBD1 (6 bases). V was cut by 5 bases and J by 4 bases, with 8 bases left in between. The V gene's germline CDR1 is SGHAT and CDR2 FQNNGV. The CDR3 totals 12 residues. The CDR3 is CASSPGVETQYF. The CDR3 nucleotides are TGTGCCAGCAGCCCAGGGGTAGAGACCCAGTACTTC.

The chain links TRBV5-1 to TRBJ1-1; 7 bases fit TRBD1. Per germline, CDR1 SGHRS and CDR2 YFSETQ. V lost 4 bases, J lost 0 bases, and 6 bases stayed unmatched. The CDR3 is made up of 15 amino acids. The DNA for the CDR3 is TGCGCCAGCAGCGGCGCCGGGACAGTGAACACTGAAGCTTTCTTT. Residues: CASSGAGTVNTEAFF.

The chain combines TRBV29-1 with TRBJ1-1; D call uncertain. Looked up from germline, CDR1 is SQVTM and CDR2 is ANQGSEA. This CDR3 region has 14 residues. The ends were cut back, 5 bases at V and 5 bases at J, with 18 bases in the middle. The CDR3 bases are TGCAGCGTTCCCCTTGGGCCCCAACGTACTGAAGCTTTCTTT. Protein: CSVPLGPQRTEAFF.

This clone was observed once. The chain carries TRBV3-1 (or the pseudogene TRBV3-2) and TRBJ1-6, with 7 bases lining up with TRBD1. The CDR3 extends over 17 amino acids. Germline loops: CDR1 LGHDT, CDR2 YNNKEL (reference sequence). The ends lost 5 bases at V and 4 bases at J; junction bases unmatched: 11. CDR3 sequence reads: CASSKGGTAYYNSPLHF. The DNA of the CDR3 is TGTGCCAGCAGCAAAGGAGGGACAGCGTATTATAATTCACCCCTCCACTTT.

The chain joins TRBV29-1 to TRBJ1-2; D remains ambiguous. Trimming took off 6 bases at V and 5 bases at J, with 13 bases between the two ends. CDR3 length: 12 residues. The germline gives CDR1 SQVTM, CDR2 ANQGSEA. CDR3 residues: CSVSGTGYGYTF. The CDR3, as DNA: TGCAGCGTCAGTGGTACGGGTTATGGCTACACCTTC.

The chain is built from TRBV18 and TRBJ2-7; 11 bases line up with TRBD2. Germline-derived CDR1 and CDR2 are KGHSH and LQKENI. The CDR3 loop spans 14 amino acids. Germline trimming cut 5 bases from V and 13 bases from J; bases unmatched to any gene: 13. The CDR3 sequence: CASSETSGSRVSYF. The CDR3 nucleotides are TGTGCCAGCTCAGAAACTAGCGGGAGTCGGGTTTCATACTTC.

The V call is TRBV28, the J call TRBJ2-5, with 8 bases fitting TRBD2. The CDR3 is 15 residues long. CDR1 MDHEN and CDR2 SYDVKM come from the germline V gene. The junction had 11 bases not matched to a gene; V was cut back by 6 bases and J by 5 bases. CDR3 protein: CASRSTGTSGETQYF. The CDR3 DNA follows: TGTGCCAGCAGGTCGACCGGGACTAGTGGGGAGACCCAGTACTTC.

This chain uses TRBV2 with TRBJ2-4, with 9 bases that match TRBD2. Trimming removed 7 bases from V and 2 bases from J; junction bases left unmatched: 6. There are 15 residues in the CDR3. The germline V gene has CDR1 SNHLY and CDR2 FYNNEI. The CDR3 here is CASTGGGASKNIQYF. The CDR3 DNA follows: TGTGCCAGCACCGGCGGGGGGGCATCCAAAAACATTCAGTACTTC.